The 31 T cell receptor beta chains in this list originate from one sample, sequenced in a study of beta chain features in type 1 diabetes. Investigators reverse transcribed all isolated RNA, so they sequenced expressed TCRB transcripts. The assay was immunoSEQ multiplex PCR, and TCRdb's table has in-frame clones only and misses some. The sample holds a few hundred thousand clones, 25% to 30% seen once. The material sequenced was central memory CD4+ T cells from blood. The receptors were gathered from a man aged 25-45 years in good health.

This clone has a handful of counts. The chain carries TRBV28 and TRBJ2-7, with D tentatively TRBD2 (5 bases). Germline CDR1 reads MDHEN; CDR2 reads SYDVKM. Trimming left V 1 base short and J 4 bases short, with 8 bases between. This CDR3 spans 13 amino acids. The CDR3 DNA is TGTGCCAGCAGTTTATCTGGAGGATACGAGCAGTACTTC. Translated, it gives CASSLSGGYEQYF. Using reference TRBV28 and TRBJ2-7 for the parts outside the CDR3, the full variable domain is DVKVTQSSRYLVKRTGEKVFLECVQDMDHENMFWYRQDPGLGLRLIYFSYDVKMKEKGDIPEGYSVSREKKERFSLILESASTNQTSMYLCASSLSGGYEQYFGPGTRLTVT.

This clone was seen more than once but under ten times. The rearrangement links TRBV30 to TRBJ2-3, with D tentatively TRBD2 (6 bases). Per the germline V gene, CDR1 is GTSNPN and CDR2 is SVGIG (reference sequence). V lost 1 base and J lost 5, with 10 bases in between. The CDR3 sequence is 13 residues long. The chain's CDR3 is CAWSGTTLDTQYF. CDR3 DNA: TGTGCCTGGAGTGGGACTACTTTAGATACGCAGTATTTT.

This clone was seen repeatedly, ten times or more. V and J are TRBV7-2 and TRBJ2-1; 9 bases are shared with TRBD2. J gave up 7 bases and V 5 bases, and 15 bases lay outside the gene matches. CDR1 and CDR2 from the germline V gene are SGHTA and FQGNSA. This CDR3 is built from 17 residues. The CDR3 loop is CASSVLPAGGSGNEQFF. CDR3 bases: TGTGCCAGCAGCGTCCTACCAGCGGGGGGTAGTGGGAATGAGCAGTTCTTC.

This rearrangement joins TRBV30 to TRBJ1-2; possibly TRBD1 for D (5 bases). The CDR3 totals 15 residues. Germline-derived CDR1 and CDR2 are GTSNPN and SVGIG (reference sequence). V lost 0 bases and J lost 4, with 15 bases in between. The DNA for the CDR3 is TGTGCCTGGAGTGTACAAGGAGCCCAGGGCTATGGCTACACCTTC. Translation: CAWSVQGAQGYGYTF.

V usage is TRBV5-1 and J usage is TRBJ2-7; TRBD1 might be the D (5 bases). V was shortened by 4 bases and J by 0 bases, with 17 bases between the two germline ends. CDR1 is SGHRS, CDR2 YFSETQ, per germline. The CDR3 spans 16 residues. The CDR3 reads CASSPRGRPSSYEQYF. DNA of the CDR3: TGCGCCAGCAGCCCTAGGGGCAGGCCGAGCTCCTACGAGCAGTACTTC.

This clone has a handful of counts. CDR3 nucleotide sequence: TGTGCCAGCAGTGTACGGCTTAGCAATCAGCCCCAGCATTTT. Translating it yields CASSVRLSNQPQHF. This rearrangement joins TRBV2 to TRBJ1-5; D gene ambiguous. This CDR3 has 14 amino acids. The germline V and J ends were trimmed by 4 bases and 0 bases, with 7 bases remaining between them. Germline CDR1 SNHLY, CDR2 FYNNEI.

Worth noting for this clone: Since a much larger clone is just one base distant, this may be a read error. The J gene is TRBJ2-2, the V gene TRBV30, with 9 bases that match TRBD2. Per germline, CDR1 GTSNPN and CDR2 SVGIG (reference sequence). V lost 3 bases, J lost 8 bases, and 13 bases stayed unmatched. The CDR3 extends over 16 amino acids. CDR3 sequence reads: CAWRVLASSGAGELFF. CDR3 nucleotide sequence: TGTGCCTGGAGGGTACTGGCTTCTAGCGGGGCAGGGGAGCTGTTTTTT. Filled out from reference TRBV30 and TRBJ2-2, the complete variable domain reads SQTIHQWPATLVQPVGSPLSLECTVEGTSNPNLYWYRQAAGRGLQLLFYSVGIGQISSEVPQNLSASRPQDRQFILSSKKLLLSDSGFYLCAWRVLASSGAGELFFGEGSRLTVL.

This clone came up many times. The CDR3 region has the DNA TGTGCCAGCAGTTTAAGAGGGACCTACAATGAGCAGTTCTTC. Its translation: CASSLRGTYNEQFF. The chain recombines TRBV28 with TRBJ2-1; perhaps TRBD2 as D (5 bases). This CDR3 comprises 14 residues. Trimming pared 2 bases from V and 2 bases from J, leaving 7 bases between. Germline V CDR1 and CDR2: MDHEN, SYDVKM.

CDR3 nucleotides: TGTGCCAGCAGCTTGGAGGACAGGTCCTACAATGAGCAGTTCTTC. It translates to CASSLEDRSYNEQFF. V is TRBV5-4 and J is TRBJ2-1, with 7 bases lining up with TRBD1. The trim removed 0 bases at V and 1 base at J, leaving 1 base unmatched. The CDR3 extends over 15 amino acids. Per germline, CDR1 SGHNT and CDR2 YYREEE (reference sequence). Full variable domain (missing parts from reference TRBV5-4 and TRBJ2-1): ETGVTQSPTHLIKTRGQQVTLRCSSQSGHNTVSWYQQALGQGPQFIFQYYREEENGRGNFPPRFSGLQFPNYSSELNVNALELDDSALYLCASSLEDRSYNEQFFGPGTRLTVL.

This clone was observed a few times. CDR3 bases: TGTGCCAGCAGTGACCTTGACAGGGGGACTGAAGCTTTCTTT. It encodes CASSDLDRGTEAFF. The rearrangement joins TRBV6-4 to TRBJ1-1; 9 bases are a match to TRBD1. V was clipped by 2 bases and J by 5 bases; unmatched bases: 3. Looked up from germline, CDR1 is MRHNA and CDR2 is SNTAGT. The CDR3 covers 14 residues.

The chain links TRBV7-9 to TRBJ2-5; possibly TRBD1 for D (5 bases). CDR1 and CDR2 from the germline V gene are SEHNR and FQNEAQ (reference sequence). V was trimmed by 4 bases and J by 3 bases, leaving 9 bases between them. The CDR3 loop spans 13 amino acids. CDR3 nucleotides: TGTGCCAGCAGCTGGGGCTATAAAGAGACCCAGTACTTC. Protein sequence: CASSWGYKETQYF.

A remark on this clone: Other DNA sequences of this sample code for an identical CDR3. The chain uses TRBV9 and TRBJ1-6; 7 nucleotides agree with TRBD1. J lost 9 bases, V lost 3 bases, and 12 bases had no gene match. Germline CDR1 and CDR2: SGDLS and YYNGEE. This CDR3 has 16 amino acids. The CDR3 sequence: CASSAQTHRGGSPLHF. Here the CDR3 DNA reads TGTGCCAGCAGCGCCCAAACTCACAGGGGTGGTTCACCCCTCCACTTT.

CDR3 loop: CASSPTGTGVYNEQFF. Here the CDR3 DNA reads TGTGCCAGCAGTCCAACCGGGACAGGGGTATACAATGAGCAGTTCTTC. The chain couples TRBV28 to TRBJ2-1; 10 nucleotides match TRBD1. The CDR3 spans 16 residues. The trim removed 5 bases at V and 4 bases at J, leaving 8 bases unmatched. CDR1 is MDHEN, CDR2 SYDVKM, per germline. Using reference TRBV28 and TRBJ2-1 for the parts outside the CDR3, the full variable domain is DVKVTQSSRYLVKRTGEKVFLECVQDMDHENMFWYRQDPGLGLRLIYFSYDVKMKEKGDIPEGYSVSREKKERFSLILESASTNQTSMYLCASSPTGTGVYNEQFFGPGTRLTVL.

The chain is built from TRBV14 and TRBJ2-1; D gene ambiguous. Germline V CDR1 and CDR2: SGHDN, FVKESK. Trimming took 3 bases from V and 2 from J, leaving 8 bases between them. The CDR3 consists of 14 residues. The CDR3 DNA reads as TGTGCCAGCAGCCAGTCCCGGGCCTACAATGAGCAGTTCTTC. Its translation is CASSQSRAYNEQFF.

V and J are TRBV19 and TRBJ2-5; D not certain. CDR3 length: 16 residues. CDR1 and CDR2 (germline): LNHDA, SQIVND (reference sequence). V lost 3 bases, J lost 3 bases, and 17 bases lay in between. The CDR3: CASSIGVSRREETQYF. The DNA of the CDR3 is TGTGCCAGTAGTATTGGTGTCTCCCGCCGCGAAGAGACCCAGTACTTC.

This clone was seen only a few times. Other DNA variants within this sample encode the same CDR3. The CDR3 here is CASSQEGAYNEQFF. The CDR3 DNA sequence: TGCGCCAGCAGCCAAGAGGGAGCCTACAATGAGCAGTTCTTC. The V gene is TRBV4-3, the J gene TRBJ2-1, with D possibly TRBD2 on 5 matching bases. Looked up from germline, CDR1 is LGHNA and CDR2 is YSLEER. The CDR3 is 14 amino acids. Deletions cut 0 bases from V and 2 bases from J, with 5 bases between.

This clone was observed a handful of times. The V call is TRBV30, the J call TRBJ2-1, with D maybe TRBD2 (6 bases). Trimming cost V 2 bases and J 9 bases, with 17 bases left between them. CDR1 and CDR2 (germline): GTSNPN, SVGIG (reference sequence). The CDR3 length is 14 residues. CDR3 nucleotide sequence: TGTGCCTGGAGTTCCCGGGCGGGACGGAGTGAGCAGTTCTTC. This codes for CAWSSRAGRSEQFF. Based on the CDR3 plus reference TRBV30 and TRBJ2-1, the full variable domain is SQTIHQWPATLVQPVGSPLSLECTVEGTSNPNLYWYRQAAGRGLQLLFYSVGIGQISSEVPQNLSASRPQDRQFILSSKKLLLSDSGFYLCAWSSRAGRSEQFFGPGTRLTVL.

The CDR3 DNA reads as TGTGCCAGCAGCTCCTGGACAGGGAAGCGTCAGCCCCAGCATTTT. Translation: CASSSWTGKRQPQHF. The V gene is TRBV5-6, the J gene TRBJ1-5, with 8 nucleotides matching TRBD1. V lost 3 bases to trimming and J lost 6 bases; unmatched junction nucleotides: 8. The CDR3 is made up of 15 amino acids. Germline V lookup: CDR1 SGHDT, CDR2 YYEEEE.

The genes are TRBV9 and TRBJ2-5; D not certain. CDR3 length: 13 amino acids. Trimming removed 0 bases from V and 2 bases from J, with 5 bases in between. Germline CDR1 SGDLS, CDR2 YYNGEE. CDR3 sequence reads: CASSVGRQETQYF. In nucleotides, the CDR3 is TGTGCCAGCAGCGTAGGTAGACAAGAGACCCAGTACTTC.

The chain has TRBV5-1 and TRBJ2-7; 9 bases are a match to TRBD1. This CDR3 spans 14 amino acids. From germline, CDR1 is SGHRS and CDR2 YFSETQ. With 3 bases clipped from V and 4 bases from J, the junction kept 5 bases outside the gene matches. CDR3 region: CASSWDRAAYEQYF. In DNA form, the CDR3 reads TGCGCCAGCAGCTGGGACAGGGCCGCGTACGAGCAGTACTTC. Supplemented by reference TRBV5-1 and TRBJ2-7, the full variable domain reads KAGVTQTPRYLIKTRGQQVTLSCSPISGHRSVSWYQQTPGQGLQFLFEYFSETQRNKGNFPGRFSGRQFSNSRSEMNVSTLELGDSALYLCASSWDRAAYEQYFGPGTRLTVT.

CDR3 loop: CASSQEFAAAEAFF. For the CDR3, the DNA is TGCGCCAGCAGCCAAGAATTTGCGGCAGCTGAAGCTTTCTTT. This chain uses TRBV4-3 with TRBJ1-1; unclear D gene. The ends were cut back, 0 bases at V and 6 bases at J, with 11 bases in the middle. The CDR3 spans 14 residues. CDR1 and CDR2 from the germline V gene are LGHNA and YSLEER.

This clone was counted ten times or more. The gene calls are TRBV14 and TRBJ2-5; 7 bases line up with TRBD1. J was trimmed by 5 bases and V by 4 bases; bases with no gene match: 7. Germline loops: CDR1 SGHDN, CDR2 FVKESK. This CDR3 region has 14 residues. Written as DNA, the CDR3 is TGTGCCAGCAGCCGACAGGGTCCCGTCGAGACCCAGTACTTC. Protein sequence: CASSRQGPVETQYF.

This sequence joins TRBV30 and TRBJ2-6; no reliable D call. The CDR3 totals 12 residues. Per germline, CDR1 GTSNPN and CDR2 SVGIG (reference sequence). V shed 2 bases and J shed 1 base, with 0 bases lying between them. The CDR3 sequence is CAWSSGANVLTF. The CDR3 coding sequence is TGTGCCTGGAGTTCTGGGGCCAACGTCCTGACTTTC. Combining the CDR3 with reference TRBV30 and TRBJ2-6 gives the whole variable domain SQTIHQWPATLVQPVGSPLSLECTVEGTSNPNLYWYRQAAGRGLQLLFYSVGIGQISSEVPQNLSASRPQDRQFILSSKKLLLSDSGFYLCAWSSGANVLTFGAGSRLTVL.

Many counts were recorded for this clone. This chain links TRBV7-8 with TRBJ2-1; D is ambiguous. CDR1 is SGHVS, CDR2 FQNEAQ, per germline. The CDR3 has 14 residues. Trimming cost V 0 bases and J 6 bases, with 9 bases left between them. As DNA, the CDR3 is TGTGCCAGCAGCTTAGCAATGTCTACCAATGAGCAGTTCTTC. Protein sequence: CASSLAMSTNEQFF.

This clone has only a few counts. The V and J genes are TRBV7-2 and TRBJ2-1, with D possibly TRBD2 on 5 matching bases. CDR3 length equals 14 residues. Germline V gene data show CDR1 as SGHTA and CDR2 as FQGNSA. V lost 1 base, J lost 12 bases, and 16 bases lay in between. CDR3 DNA: TGTGCCAGCAGCTTAGATGGCACTAGTGTAGTGCAGTTCTTC. It encodes CASSLDGTSVVQFF.

The chain has TRBV5-6 and TRBJ2-6, with 8 bases matching TRBD1. V was pared by 4 bases and J by 1 base, with 7 bases of the junction left unmatched. The CDR3 is made up of 17 amino acids. Looked up from germline, CDR1 is SGHDT and CDR2 is YYEEEE. The CDR3 DNA sequence: TGTGCCAGCAGCCAGCGGACAGGGACTTCTGGGGCCAACGTCCTGACTTTC. It translates to CASSQRTGTSGANVLTF.

The V gene is TRBV15, the J gene TRBJ1-2, with TRBD1 matching over 10 bases. The CDR3 totals 16 residues. With 0 bases clipped from V and 3 bases from J, the junction kept 4 bases outside the gene matches. Germline CDR1 reads LNHNV; CDR2 reads YYDKDF (reference sequence). The CDR3 bases are TGTGCCACCAGCAGAGATAAGGGACAGGGGTACTATGGCTACACCTTC. As protein: CATSRDKGQGYYGYTF.

The chain couples TRBV13 to TRBJ2-5, with D possibly being TRBD1 or TRBD2 (6 bases each). V was shortened by 3 bases and J by 5 bases, with 13 bases between the two germline ends. The length of the CDR3 is 14 residues. In germline, CDR1 is PRHDT, CDR2 FYEKMQ (reference sequence). The CDR3 protein is CASSFRQAGETQYF. CDR3 bases: TGTGCCAGCAGCTTTCGACAGGCGGGGGAGACCCAGTACTTC.

This rearrangement joins TRBV14 to TRBJ2-1; D is unclear. Trimming shortened V by 1 base and J by 4 bases, and 5 bases separated the two germline ends. The germline V gene encodes CDR1 SGHDN and CDR2 FVKESK. The CDR3 is 13 amino acids. The CDR3 DNA follows: TGTGCCAGCAGCCAAGTTCGGTACAATGAGCAGTTCTTC. Amino acids: CASSQVRYNEQFF.

This clone has more than one count but fewer than ten. CDR3 residues: CAIRLAGSSYEQYF. The CDR3 DNA reads as TGTGCCATCAGACTAGCGGGCAGCTCCTACGAGCAGTACTTC. V and J are TRBV10-3 and TRBJ2-7, with TRBD2 matching 9 bases. J gave up 0 bases and V 6 bases, and 3 bases lay outside the gene matches. CDR3 length equals 14 residues. From germline, CDR1 is ENHRY and CDR2 SYGVKD.

This clone was counted only a few times. The rearrangement links TRBV30 to TRBJ2-7; D possibly matches TRBD1 or TRBD2 (5 bases each). The CDR3 is 14 amino acids. V was cut by 4 bases and J by 2 bases, with 15 bases left in between. Germline CDR1 reads GTSNPN; CDR2 reads SVGIG (reference sequence). CDR3 DNA sequence: TGTGCCTGGACCCGGGACGTCGACCCCTACGAGCAGTACTTC. Translation gives CAWTRDVDPYEQYF. The variable domain in full, completed from reference TRBV30 and TRBJ2-7, reads SQTIHQWPATLVQPVGSPLSLECTVEGTSNPNLYWYRQAAGRGLQLLFYSVGIGQISSEVPQNLSASRPQDRQFILSSKKLLLSDSGFYLCAWTRDVDPYEQYFGPGTRLTVT.